One T cell receptor beta chain is described in this entry. These data belong to a study of T-cell memory formation after mild COVID-19. TCRdb fed the 5' RACE reads into MiXCR, producing one record per CDR3 protein. This table has hundreds of thousands of distinct CDR3 sequences, roughly 21% appearing once. CDR3 length equals 13 residues. The ends were cut back, 1 base at V and 5 bases at J, with 8 bases in the middle. CDR1 and CDR2 from the germline V gene are LGHNA and YNFKEQ. The sequenced material came from PBMCs or a T cell subset sorted from them (not recorded which). The chain links TRBV4-2 to TRBJ2-5; D may be TRBD1 (6 bases). The TCR was taken from an adult woman who had mild COVID-19 (a few samples of this study predate the infection). Cell type and time point are not known. CDR3 amino acids: CASSQGGPETQYF. The CDR3 DNA follows: TGTGCCAGCAGCCAAGGGGGGCCTGAGACCCAGTACTTC.